This TCR beta chain was captured by sequencing in a study of control samples from healthy donors and cancer patients. Germline V gene lookup returns CDR1 SEHNR and CDR2 FQNEAQ (reference sequence). V was cut by 5 bases and J by 3 bases, with 11 bases left in between. The CDR3 covers 13 residues. Assay: immunoSEQ multiplex PCR; the TCRdb copy retains only in-frame clones and omits some. The table includes about 110,000 clones, around 88% detected once. The TCR sequence derives from a woman between 50 and 59 years old in good health. The sequenced sample consisted of blood. The J gene is TRBJ2-7, the V gene TRBV7-9; D is tentatively TRBD1 or TRBD2 (5 bases each). The CDR3 sequence is CASSRDGRYEQYV. CDR3 in DNA: TGTGCCAGCAGCCGGGACGGACGCTACGAGCAGTACGTC.